Detailed here is one TCR beta chain. TCRdb's table, derived via immunoSEQ multiplex PCR, lists solely in-frame clones and lacks some. The profile shows approximately 120,000 clones, approximately 85% of them singletons. The record originates from a study of blood T cell repertoires in COVID-19. V was clipped by 0 bases and J by 6 bases, with 9 bases between them. Germline CDR1 and CDR2: SGHDT and YYEEEE. The CDR3 is 13 amino acids. Material: peripheral blood. The sequence was collected from a human donor in a cohort sampled during active COVID-19. The chain has TRBV5-6 and TRBJ1-2; tentative D call: TRBD1 (6 bases). As DNA, the CDR3 is TGTGCCAGCAGCTTGGAACACAGGGATGGCTACACCTTC. Translating gives CASSLEHRDGYTF.